The present entry profiles one T cell receptor (beta chain) with its context. Clones were sequenced by immunoSEQ multiplex PCR, and TCRdb holds only the in-frame ones, with some missing. The table has about 250,000 clones, about four fifths seen once. The sample originates from a study of blood T cell repertoires in COVID-19. The V gene lost 4 bases and the J gene lost 4 bases, with 11 bases spanning the gap. This CDR3 spans 14 amino acids. From germline, CDR1 is SNHLY and CDR2 FYNNEI. Sample: PBMCs or T cells enriched from blood (not recorded which). This TCR derives from a woman aged 40 to 50 who had been exposed to COVID-19. This chain uses TRBV2 with TRBJ1-3, with D possibly being TRBD1 (5 bases). The CDR3 protein is CASSGPTDGNTIYF. The CDR3 DNA reads as TGTGCCAGCAGTGGACCGACAGACGGAAACACCATATATTTT.